The next 20 T cell receptor beta chains were all read from a single sample in a study of blood T cell repertoires in COVID-19. Only in-frame clones appear in the TCRdb table, and some are missing; sequencing was by immunoSEQ multiplex PCR. The sample consists of 100,000 to 150,000 clones, roughly 74% of them appearing once. Source material: peripheral blood. The receptors originated from a man older than 75 with COVID-19, enrolled during active disease.

V gene TRBV28 combines with J gene TRBJ2-2; D is possibly TRBD1 (5 bases). V lost 8 bases to trimming and J lost 3 bases, with 13 bases between them. This CDR3 comprises 14 residues. The germline gives CDR1 MDHEN, CDR2 SYDVKM. The chain's CDR3 is CASAGQGYTGELFF. CDR3 coding DNA: TGTGCCAGCGCAGGGCAGGGTTACACCGGGGAGCTGTTTTTT.

V is TRBV6-5 and J is TRBJ2-7; D is perhaps TRBD2 (5 bases). V lost 5 bases to trimming and J lost 6 bases, with 17 bases between them. The V gene's germline CDR1 is MNHEY and CDR2 SVGAGI. This CDR3 has 14 residues. This CDR3 reads CASSIRRGRFEQYF. The CDR3 DNA sequence: TGTGCCAGCAGTATCCGCCGGGGTAGATTCGAGCAGTACTTC.

The J gene is TRBJ1-3, the V gene TRBV28; D might be TRBD1 (6 bases). The CDR3 covers 15 residues. Trimming pared 8 bases from V and 0 bases from J, leaving 14 bases between. Germline V gene lookup returns CDR1 MDHEN and CDR2 SYDVKM. The CDR3: CASARAGASGNTIYF. The CDR3 DNA reads as TGTGCCAGCGCTAGGGCGGGGGCCTCTGGAAACACCATATATTTT.

This rearrangement joins TRBV5-4 to TRBJ2-7, with D possibly being TRBD1 (6 bases). This CDR3 contains 14 residues. The germline V and J ends were trimmed by 4 bases and 3 bases, with 14 bases remaining between them. Germline V gene lookup returns CDR1 SGHNT and CDR2 YYREEE (reference sequence). CDR3 bases: TGTGCCAGCAGCACTGAGACAGGTGTCTACGAGCAGTACTTC. This encodes CASSTETGVYEQYF.

This chain links TRBV18 with TRBJ1-6; perhaps TRBD1 as D (5 bases). V gave up 2 bases and J gave up 6 bases, with 8 bases separating them. The V gene's germline CDR1 is KGHSH and CDR2 LQKENI. The CDR3 runs 14 residues. For the CDR3, the DNA is TGTGCCAGCTCACCAAGCGACAGTAATTCACCCCTCCACTTT. Its protein product is CASSPSDSNSPLHF.

J is TRBJ2-3 and V is TRBV7-3; D is unclear. Deletions cut 4 bases from V and 0 bases from J, with 11 bases between. CDR1 and CDR2 from the germline V gene are SGHTA and FQGTGA. CDR3 length equals 15 residues. Written as DNA, the CDR3 is TGTGCCAGCAGCTCGAGGCGGAGAAGCACAGATACGCAGTATTTT. This sequence encodes CASSSRRRSTDTQYF.

The genes are TRBV27 and TRBJ2-3, with 7 bases identical to TRBD1. This CDR3 region has 17 residues. CDR1 and CDR2 from the germline V gene are MNHEY and SMNVEV (reference sequence). Losses at the gene ends were 5 bases for V and 4 bases for J; bases not matched to a gene: 15. CDR3 loop: CASSASTGITSADTQYF. CDR3 DNA: TGTGCCAGCAGTGCGTCGACAGGGATCACCAGCGCAGATACGCAGTATTTT.

This clone was counted between two and nine times. The rearrangement joins TRBV28 to TRBJ2-5; possibly TRBD2 for D (6 bases). The CDR3 extends over 14 amino acids. V dropped 3 bases and J dropped 1 base, with 9 bases sitting between them. Per the germline V gene, CDR1 is MDHEN and CDR2 is SYDVKM. CDR3 region: CASSFGGTQETQYF. CDR3 nucleotide sequence: TGTGCCAGCAGTTTCGGAGGGACCCAAGAGACCCAGTACTTC.

This clone was seen more than once but under ten times. J is TRBJ2-3 and V is TRBV6-5; D gene uncertain. The ends were cut back, 2 bases at V and 6 bases at J, with 6 bases in the middle. This CDR3 contains 12 residues. Germline CDR1 and CDR2: MNHEY and SVGAGI. CDR3 coding DNA: TGTGCCAGCAGTTACGATAGTGATACGCAGTATTTT. Encoded protein: CASSYDSDTQYF.

The V gene is TRBV29-1, the J gene TRBJ2-3; no firm D call. The CDR3 has 12 residues. Germline V gives CDR1 SQVTM, CDR2 ANQGSEA. Trimming stripped 3 bases from V and 1 base from J, with 5 bases between. CDR3 DNA sequence: TGCAGCGTTGATATTGGCACAGATACGCAGTATTTT. Amino acid sequence: CSVDIGTDTQYF.

The chain combines TRBV28 with TRBJ2-3, with 8 positions matching TRBD1. Looked up from germline, CDR1 is MDHEN and CDR2 is SYDVKM. Trimming removed 5 bases from V and 1 base from J; junction bases left unmatched: 8. This CDR3 region has 16 residues. The CDR3 here is CASSGPGQGGTDTQYF. The CDR3 region has the DNA TGTGCCAGCAGTGGACCCGGACAGGGAGGCACAGATACGCAGTATTTT.

The sample holds one count of this clone. This chain uses TRBV14 with TRBJ2-1; the match to TRBD1 covers 11 bases. This CDR3 is 15 amino acids long. The V and J ends lost 5 bases and 8 bases, in that order; junction bases with no gene match: 8. CDR1 and CDR2 from the germline V gene are SGHDN and FVKESK. The CDR3 nucleotides read TGTGCCAGCAGCGACGGGACAGGGGGATTCTATGAGCAGTTCTTC. Residues: CASSDGTGGFYEQFF.

V is TRBV27 and J is TRBJ2-7, with 7 positions matching TRBD2. The CDR3 loop spans 13 amino acids. The V segment lost 2 bases and the J segment 9 bases; nucleotides outside the gene matches: 7. The germline V gene encodes CDR1 MNHEY and CDR2 SMNVEV (reference sequence). As DNA, the CDR3 is TGTGCCAGCAGTTTAGTTCGCGGGAGCGGGCAGTACTTC. Protein sequence: CASSLVRGSGQYF.

The CDR3 DNA is TGTGCCAGTCCCGTGGGTCAGGGTCAATCGTACGAGCAGTACTTC. It yields the protein CASPVGQGQSYEQYF. This chain joins TRBV25-1 and TRBJ2-7; D perhaps matches TRBD1 (5 bases). Trimming took 9 bases from V and 4 from J, leaving 22 bases between them. There are 15 residues in the CDR3. Germline V gives CDR1 MGHDK, CDR2 SYGVNS.

The chain uses TRBV7-4 and TRBJ2-7; 8 bases are a match to TRBD2. There are 16 residues in the CDR3. Germline V CDR1 and CDR2: SGHVT, SQSDAQ. Germline trimming cut 1 base from V and 0 bases from J; bases unmatched to any gene: 5. CDR3 loop: CASSLVEAGGSYEQYF. The CDR3 DNA sequence: TGTGCCAGCAGCTTAGTGGAGGCGGGGGGCTCCTACGAGCAGTACTTC. The variable domain in full, with the rest retrieved from reference TRBV7-4 and TRBJ2-7, is GAGVSQSPRYKVAKRGRDVALRCDSISGHVTLYWYRQTLGQGSEVLTYSQSDAQRDKSGRPSGRFSAERPERSVSTLKIQRTEQGDSAVYLCASSLVEAGGSYEQYFGPGTRLTVT.

The chain is built from TRBV5-1 and TRBJ1-6, with 8 bases fitting TRBD1. CDR1 and CDR2 from the germline V gene are SGHRS and YFSETQ. V gave up 4 bases and J gave up 6 bases; unmatched junction bases: 3. This CDR3 is 14 amino acids long. CDR3 in amino acids: CASSLTGGNSPLHF. Written as DNA, the CDR3 is TGCGCCAGCAGCCTCACAGGGGGTAATTCACCCCTCCACTTT.

This clone was seen more than once but under ten times. This chain connects TRBV4-3 to TRBJ2-1, with 10 nucleotides matching TRBD2. With 0 bases clipped from V and 2 bases from J, the junction kept 4 bases outside the gene matches. Germline CDR1 reads LGHNA; CDR2 reads YSLEER. CDR3 length: 17 residues. The CDR3 loop reads CASSQDETSGAYNEQFF. DNA for the CDR3: TGCGCCAGCAGCCAAGATGAAACTAGCGGGGCCTACAATGAGCAGTTCTTC.

The genes are TRBV19 and TRBJ1-6, with 8 bases fitting TRBD1. Germline-derived CDR1 and CDR2 are LNHDA and SQIVND (reference sequence). J was trimmed by 7 bases and V by 8 bases; bases with no gene match: 16. The CDR3 consists of 17 residues. Here the CDR3 reads CASSDREYGGWNSPLHF. In DNA form, the CDR3 reads TGTGCCAGTTCGGACAGGGAGTATGGGGGTTGGAATTCACCCCTCCACTTT. The whole variable domain, remainder taken from reference TRBV19 and TRBJ1-6, is DGGITQSPKYLFRKEGQNVTLSCEQNLNHDAMYWYRQDPGQGLRLIYYSQIVNDFQKGDIAEGYSVSREKKESFPLTVTSAQKNPTAFYLCASSDREYGGWNSPLHFGNGTRLTVT.

The J gene is TRBJ2-3, the V gene TRBV27, with 12 positions matching TRBD2. The CDR3 consists of 17 residues. Germline trimming cut 5 bases from V and 5 bases from J; bases unmatched to any gene: 11. Germline V gene lookup returns CDR1 MNHEY and CDR2 SMNVEV (reference sequence). In DNA form, the CDR3 reads TGTGCCAGCAGTCTGAACCGACTAGCGGGAGAAAAAGATACGCAGTATTTT. As protein: CASSLNRLAGEKDTQYF.

V is TRBV28 and J is TRBJ1-5; 10 nucleotides agree with TRBD1. Germline-derived CDR1 and CDR2 are MDHEN and SYDVKM. The trim removed 10 bases at V and 7 bases at J, leaving 13 bases unmatched. The length of the CDR3 is 15 residues. In DNA form, the CDR3 reads TGTGCCATCACTAAAAGGACAGGGGGGGACCAGCCCCAGCATTTT. It codes for CAITKRTGGDQPQHF.